These 32 T cell receptor beta chains came from one sample sequenced in a study of T cell responses to AZD1222 COVID-19 vaccine. Sequenced by immunoSEQ multiplex PCR; TCRdb stores in-frame clones only, minus some. Of 100,000 to 150,000 clones in the sample, around 94% were seen once. Specimen: peripheral blood, collected on day 0 of AZD1222 vaccination. All receptors come from an adult in good health.

In its sample, this clone is medium-sized. CDR3 loop: CASSQGTEYSPLHF. The CDR3, as DNA: TGTGCCAGCAGCCAAGGGACAGAGTATTCACCCCTCCACTTT. The rearrangement joins TRBV4-2 to TRBJ1-6; TRBD1 might be the D (6 bases). Germline CDR1 LGHNA, CDR2 YNFKEQ. Trimming shortened V by 1 base and J by 8 bases, and 9 bases separated the two germline ends. The CDR3 length is 14 residues.

The chain combines TRBV5-1 with TRBJ1-2; tentative D call: TRBD1 (6 bases). The CDR3 runs to 15 residues. V lost 0 bases and J lost 5, with 14 bases in between. The germline gives CDR1 SGHRS, CDR2 YFSETQ. The CDR3 sequence: CASSLVGAGPYGYTF. The CDR3 DNA reads as TGCGCCAGCAGCTTGGTGGGGGCAGGCCCATATGGCTACACCTTC.

The V and J genes are TRBV2 and TRBJ2-1; 8 positions agree with TRBD1. V was pared by 3 bases and J by 12 bases, with 10 bases of the junction left unmatched. Germline assignment: CDR1 SNHLY and CDR2 FYNNEI. This CDR3 is built from 14 residues. The CDR3 loop reads CASSEDRADGGQFF. DNA for the CDR3: TGTGCCAGCAGTGAGGACAGGGCAGACGGCGGGCAGTTCTTC.

This chain joins TRBV12-3 or TRBV12-4 and TRBJ2-1; 7 bases agree with TRBD2. The CDR3 spans 13 residues. The junction had 3 bases not matched to a gene; V was cut back by 3 bases and J by 7 bases. The CDR3 DNA reads as TGTGCCAGCAGTTTTGGGGGGGTGAATGAGCAGTTCTTC. It is translated as CASSFGGVNEQFF.

This clone was recorded a few times. The rearrangement joins TRBV2 to TRBJ2-2, with D possibly being TRBD1 (5 bases). The CDR3 contains 15 residues. CDR1 and CDR2 from the germline V gene are SNHLY and FYNNEI. V lost 4 bases to trimming and J lost 0 bases, with 9 bases between them. The CDR3 region is CASSVDSTNTGELFF. The CDR3 DNA is TGTGCCAGCAGTGTCGACAGCACGAACACCGGGGAGCTGTTTTTT.

This clone turned up a few times. The chain carries TRBV18 and TRBJ2-2; D remains ambiguous. Trimming shortened V by 2 bases and J by 2 bases, and 0 bases separated the two germline ends. This CDR3 has 12 amino acids. The germline gives CDR1 KGHSH, CDR2 LQKENI. The CDR3: CASSPNTGELFF. CDR3 DNA sequence: TGTGCCAGCTCACCAAACACCGGGGAGCTGTTTTTT.

This clone has only one observation. V usage is TRBV5-4 and J usage is TRBJ2-1; TRBD2 matches at 11 bases. CDR3 length: 19 amino acids. J was trimmed by 3 bases and V by 0 bases; bases with no gene match: 11. The germline V gene has CDR1 SGHNT and CDR2 YYREEE (reference sequence). CDR3 protein: CASSLVVLAGEFSYNEQFF. The CDR3 nucleotides read TGTGCCAGCAGCTTGGTAGTACTAGCGGGAGAGTTTAGCTACAATGAGCAGTTCTTC.

The rearrangement uses TRBV7-2 and TRBJ2-2; 8 bases are shared with TRBD2. The V segment lost 5 bases and the J segment 4 bases; nucleotides outside the gene matches: 6. The germline V gene has CDR1 SGHTA and CDR2 FQGNSA. The length of the CDR3 is 15 residues. The CDR3 spells CASSPGLGSTGELFF. In DNA form, the CDR3 reads TGTGCCAGCAGCCCGGGACTAGGTAGCACCGGGGAGCTGTTTTTT.

This sequence joins TRBV4-1 and TRBJ1-2; tentatively, D is TRBD1 (5 bases). There are 19 residues in the CDR3. V dropped 2 bases and J dropped 2 bases, with 24 bases sitting between them. CDR1 is MGHRA, CDR2 YSYEKL, per germline. The CDR3 region has the DNA TGCGCCAGCAGCCAAAGTCCCGGGTTGGGGGGTAGAGGGAACTATGGCTACACCTTC. This sequence encodes CASSQSPGLGGRGNYGYTF.

The chain recombines TRBV2 with TRBJ2-1; 7 bases are shared with TRBD2. V was pared by 4 bases and J by 4 bases, with 4 bases of the junction left unmatched. The CDR3 has 14 residues. Germline CDR1 SNHLY, CDR2 FYNNEI. The CDR3 reads CASSGTSAYNEQFF. CDR3 DNA: TGTGCCAGCAGTGGAACTAGCGCTTACAATGAGCAGTTCTTC.

The V call is TRBV5-1, the J call TRBJ1-2; 7 nucleotides match TRBD1. This CDR3 contains 13 residues. CDR1 SGHRS and CDR2 YFSETQ come from the germline V gene. V lost 4 bases and J lost 7; bases outside the gene matches: 7. CDR3 DNA: TGCGCCAGCAGCGAGACAGGGTTCACTGGCTACACCTTC. This codes for CASSETGFTGYTF.

V gene TRBV7-2 combines with J gene TRBJ1-6; TRBD1 is a possible D gene (6 bases). This CDR3 spans 17 amino acids. Between the trimmed V and J ends, which lost 5 bases and 8 bases, there was a span of 22 bases. Germline CDR1 reads SGHTA; CDR2 reads FQGNSA. As DNA, the CDR3 is TGTGCCAGCAGCCTGCCAGGGGCCCCTAGCAAGGATTCACCCCTCCACTTT. Amino acids: CASSLPGAPSKDSPLHF.

This clone was counted a few times. This chain uses TRBV3-1 (or the pseudogene TRBV3-2) with TRBJ1-5; possible D gene TRBD1, 6 bases. Germline CDR1 LGHDT, CDR2 YNNKEL (reference sequence). Trimming cost V 1 base and J 0 bases, with 13 bases left between them. This CDR3 region has 17 residues. Written as DNA, the CDR3 is TGTGCCAGCAGCCAAGGGGGGGCGGCTTATAGCAATCAGCCCCAGCATTTT. This gives the protein CASSQGGAAYSNQPQHF.

This chain uses TRBV18 with TRBJ1-3, with D uncertain. This CDR3 is built from 14 residues. Trimming took 1 base from V and 7 from J, leaving 11 bases between them. From germline, CDR1 is KGHSH and CDR2 LQKENI. The CDR3: CASSPQDLMNTIYF. CDR3 DNA sequence: TGTGCCAGCTCACCACAGGACCTGATGAACACCATATATTTT. Using reference TRBV18 and TRBJ1-3 for the parts outside the CDR3, the full variable domain is NAGVMQNPRHLVRRRGQEARLRCSPMKGHSHVYWYRQLPEEGLKFMVYLQKENIIDESGMPKERFSAEFPKEGPSILRIQQVVRGDSAAYFCASSPQDLMNTIYFGEGSWLTVV.

The chain has TRBV5-6 and TRBJ2-7; D is perhaps TRBD1 (6 bases). The V end lost 3 bases, the J end lost 3 bases, and 13 bases lay between the germline ends. This CDR3 has 14 residues. Germline CDR1 reads SGHDT; CDR2 reads YYEEEE. CDR3 amino acids: CASSWGQGHYEQYF. The CDR3 DNA is TGTGCCAGCAGCTGGGGGCAGGGACACTACGAGCAGTACTTC.

The chain joins TRBV27 to TRBJ1-6; D is uncertain. The V gene's germline CDR1 is MNHEY and CDR2 SMNVEV (reference sequence). V lost 3 bases, J lost 7 bases, and 7 bases lay in between. There are 13 residues in the CDR3. The CDR3 bases are TGTGCCAGCAGTTTGGCCCAAAATTCACCCCTCCACTTT. Its translation: CASSLAQNSPLHF.

The V call is TRBV5-1, the J call TRBJ1-2, with 9 bases fitting TRBD1. Germline V lookup: CDR1 SGHRS, CDR2 YFSETQ. The CDR3 covers 16 residues. The trim removed 0 bases at V and 7 bases at J, leaving 10 bases unmatched. The CDR3 nucleotides read TGCGCCAGCAGCTTGGCCGGCCCAAACAGGGGGCTTGGCTACACCTTC. This encodes CASSLAGPNRGLGYTF.

The chain employs TRBV21-1 and TRBJ1-4. TRBV21-1 is a pseudogene. CDR3 length: 8 residues. CDR3 nucleotides: TGTGCCAGTGAAAAACTGTTTTTT. It translates to CASEKLFF.

The chain has TRBV11-3 and TRBJ2-2, with no clear D. The CDR3 runs 13 residues. The ends were cut back, 5 bases at V and 4 bases at J, with 8 bases in the middle. Looked up from germline, CDR1 is SGHNT and CDR2 is YENEEA. The CDR3 spells CASSVASTGELFF. The CDR3 DNA sequence: TGTGCCAGCAGCGTGGCGAGCACCGGGGAGCTGTTTTTT. Combining the CDR3 with reference TRBV11-3 and TRBJ2-2 gives the whole variable domain EAGVVQSPRYKIIEKKQPVAFWCNPISGHNTLYWYLQNLGQGPELLIRYENEEAVDDSQLPKDRFSAERLKGVDSTLKIQPAELGDSAVYLCASSVASTGELFFGEGSRLTVL.

The count of this clone is one. The chain uses TRBV7-9 and TRBJ1-5, with a possible D match to TRBD1 (5 bases). Looked up from germline, CDR1 is SEHNR and CDR2 is FQNEAQ (reference sequence). The length of the CDR3 is 15 residues. Trimming left V 5 bases short and J 3 bases short, with 14 bases between. The CDR3 nucleotides are TGTGCCAGCAGCCCCAGTGGGGCCTTCAATCAGCCCCAGCATTTT. Amino acids: CASSPSGAFNQPQHF.

The chain uses TRBV5-1 and TRBJ2-1; TRBD2 aligns across 8 bases. V trimming: 4 bases; J trimming: 12 bases; junction bases outside the gene matches: 15. Germline lookup yields CDR1 SGHRS and CDR2 YFSETQ. The CDR3 contains 15 residues. The CDR3 nucleotides read TGCGCCAGCAGCCCTAGCGGGTTAGCGCATTTGGGGCAGTTCTTC. Protein sequence: CASSPSGLAHLGQFF.

The chain carries TRBV4-2 and TRBJ1-4; TRBD1 might be the D (5 bases). The CDR3 consists of 16 residues. From germline, CDR1 is LGHNA and CDR2 YNFKEQ. Trimming removed 0 bases from V and 5 bases from J, with 13 bases in between. CDR3 protein: CASSQEGAGWNEKLFF. Written as DNA, the CDR3 is TGTGCCAGCAGCCAAGAAGGGGCGGGCTGGAATGAAAAACTGTTTTTT.

This chain connects TRBV3-1 (or the pseudogene TRBV3-2) to TRBJ2-1; TRBD2 is a possible D gene (5 bases). The CDR3 is 17 amino acids. Trimming left V 1 base short and J 7 bases short, with 20 bases between. Germline CDR1 and CDR2: LGHDT and YNNKEL (reference sequence). The CDR3, as DNA: TGTGCCAGCAGCCAAGTACTTCTAGCCGGAGATGTTAATGAGCAGTTCTTC. Translation gives CASSQVLLAGDVNEQFF.

This chain joins TRBV6-4 and TRBJ1-1; TRBD1 matches at 9 bases. The CDR3 extends over 17 amino acids. Germline V lookup: CDR1 MRHNA, CDR2 SNTAGT. V was clipped by 0 bases and J by 4 bases; unmatched bases: 9. The CDR3 DNA reads as TGTGCCAGCAGTGACTCGGGGGACAGGGTTGTAGGCACTGAAGCTTTCTTT. Translated, it gives CASSDSGDRVVGTEAFF.

The rearrangement links TRBV27 to TRBJ1-1, with D perhaps matching TRBD1 (5 bases). The CDR3 is 14 residues long. Germline-derived CDR1 and CDR2 are MNHEY and SMNVEV (reference sequence). The V end was cut by 3 bases, the J end by 5 bases, with 13 bases between. For the CDR3, the DNA is TGTGCCAGCAGTTTGACGGGGGTGGGGACTGAAGCTTTCTTT. It yields the protein CASSLTGVGTEAFF.

The chain carries TRBV7-3 and TRBJ2-1; TRBD1 matches at 7 bases. There are 18 residues in the CDR3. Trimming cost V 6 bases and J 5 bases; bases outside gene matches: 19. Germline loops: CDR1 SGHTA, CDR2 FQGTGA. DNA of the CDR3: TGTGCCAGCAGTAAAAGGCAGGGGGATGTCGGGGTCCACAATGAGCAGTTCTTC. This encodes CASSKRQGDVGVHNEQFF.

The DNA of the CDR3 is TGTGCCACCAGCAGTCCATTTGGGACAGTGAATCAGCCCCAGCATTTT. It yields the protein CATSSPFGTVNQPQHF. This chain links TRBV15 with TRBJ1-5; 7 positions agree with TRBD1. The CDR3 spans 16 residues. The ends lost 3 bases at V and 4 bases at J; junction bases unmatched: 9. Germline V gene data show CDR1 as LNHNV and CDR2 as YYDKDF (reference sequence).

The V call is TRBV19, the J call TRBJ2-7, with D possibly matching TRBD2 (5 bases). Trimming pared 4 bases from V and 1 base from J, leaving 14 bases between. The CDR3 is 15 amino acids. CDR1 is LNHDA, CDR2 SQIVND, per germline (reference sequence). The CDR3 spells CASSKIATDSYEQYF. The CDR3 DNA is TGTGCCAGTAGTAAGATAGCGACGGATTCCTACGAGCAGTACTTC. Supplemented by reference TRBV19 and TRBJ2-7, the full variable domain reads DGGITQSPKYLFRKEGQNVTLSCEQNLNHDAMYWYRQDPGQGLRLIYYSQIVNDFQKGDIAEGYSVSREKKESFPLTVTSAQKNPTAFYLCASSKIATDSYEQYFGPGTRLTVT.

This rearrangement joins TRBV24-1 to TRBJ2-3; D unresolved. V was trimmed by 4 bases and J by 3 bases, leaving 7 bases between them. The CDR3 has 13 amino acids. Germline V lookup: CDR1 KGHDR, CDR2 SFDVKD. CDR3 amino acids: CATSERWTDTQYF. The CDR3 coding sequence is TGTGCCACCAGTGAACGTTGGACAGATACGCAGTATTTT.

As for this clone: The same CDR3 can be traced to other DNA sequences in this sample. V and J are TRBV5-5 and TRBJ1-5; the D is unclear. Germline V gene data show CDR1 as SGHKS and CDR2 as YYEKEE (reference sequence). CDR3 length: 14 residues. Trimming removed 4 bases from V and 3 bases from J, with 11 bases in between. As DNA, the CDR3 is TGTGCCAGCAGCGGCGGGTACGCCAATCAGCCCCAGCATTTT. Protein product: CASSGGYANQPQHF.

On this clone itself: In the same sample, other DNA sequences code for this CDR3. The rearrangement uses TRBV6-6 and TRBJ2-7, with TRBD2 identical over 7 bases. With 2 bases clipped from V and 3 bases from J, the junction kept 1 base outside the gene matches. The CDR3 covers 13 residues. Germline values: CDR1 MNHNY, CDR2 SVGAGI (reference sequence). The CDR3: CASSYASGYEQYF. In nucleotides, the CDR3 is TGTGCCAGCAGTTACGCTAGCGGCTACGAGCAGTACTTC.

The genes are TRBV18 and TRBJ2-5; no clear D. This CDR3 contains 12 residues. From germline, CDR1 is KGHSH and CDR2 LQKENI. Trimming shortened V by 6 bases and J by 3 bases, and 8 bases separated the two germline ends. The CDR3 coding sequence is TGTGCCAGCTCCCGGATTAAAGAGACCCAGTACTTC. This sequence encodes CASSRIKETQYF. The full variable domain, in which reference TRBV18 and TRBJ2-5 provide the parts outside the CDR3, is NAGVMQNPRHLVRRRGQEARLRCSPMKGHSHVYWYRQLPEEGLKFMVYLQKENIIDESGMPKERFSAEFPKEGPSILRIQQVVRGDSAAYFCASSRIKETQYFGPGTRLLVL.